These T cell receptor beta chains were read from a single sample in a study of CD8+CD57+ T cells in acquired aplastic anemia. From the reads, TCRdb called clonotypes with MiXCR, one entry per CDR3 protein. The sample lists approximately 220,000 distinct CDR3 sequences, about 44% occurring once. Sequencing was performed on sorted CD4+, CD8+, or CD8+CD57+ T cells (not recorded which) from PBMCs. The receptors here all came from a human donor with aplastic anemia. The CDR3 runs from the conserved cysteine through the conserved F or W. The order of the fields is V gene, clone size, D gene, J gene, CDR3 protein, CDR3 DNA. The D gene is left open where the match is weak. Some rows mark clone size as missing; the rest say once, few, many or name a class of expanded clone.

>TRBV27|NA|NA|TRBJ2-1
CASTTTGRDIEQFF
TGTGCCAGCACTACTACGGGAAGGGACATTGAGCAGTTCTTC
>TRBV11-2|NA|TRBD1|TRBJ2-7
CASSVQGVSYEQYF
TGTGCCAGCAGCGTACAGGGGGTTTCCTACGAGCAGTACTTC
>TRBV5-1|many|TRBD1|TRBJ1-1
CASSPEGQGTEAFF
TGCGCCAGCAGCCCGGAAGGACAGGGAACTGAAGCTTTCTTT
>TRBV30|few|NA|TRBJ2-5
CAWWGDSQKTQYF
TGTGCCTGGTGGGGGGACTCCCAGAAGACCCAGTACTTC
>TRBV5-4|few|NA|TRBJ1-1
CASRISGQGSPEAFF
TGTGCCAGCAGAATAAGCGGGCAGGGTAGCCCTGAAGCTTTCTTT
>TRBV24-1|NA|TRBD1|TRBJ2-3
CATSEFTDRGTDTQYF
TGTGCCACCAGTGAGTTTACTGACAGGGGCACAGATACGCAGTATTTT
>TRBV4-3|few|TRBD1|TRBJ2-1
CASSQDGTGEYNEQFF
TGCGCCAGCAGCCAAGATGGCACAGGGGAATACAATGAGCAGTTCTTC
>TRBV13|many|NA|TRBJ1-5
CASSLGRTRGNQPQHF
TGTGCCAGCAGCTTGGGACGGACACGTGGCAATCAGCCCCAGCATTTT
>TRBV30|few|NA|TRBJ2-1
CAWGLTGPNEQFF
TGTGCCTGGGGACTCACGGGGCCCAATGAGCAGTTCTTC
>TRBV7-6|many|NA|TRBJ2-2
CASSLGTAGELFF
TGTGCCAGCAGCTTAGGGACAGCCGGGGAGCTGTTTTTT
>TRBV9|many|TRBD1|TRBJ1-4
CASSESGTGGTNEKLFF
TGTGCCAGCAGCGAGTCCGGGACAGGGGGCACTAATGAAAAACTGTTTTTT
>TRBV11-1|many|NA|TRBJ1-6
CASSAGRSERIVSPLHF
TGTGCCAGCAGCGCGGGACGGAGCGAGCGTATTGTTTCACCCCTCCACTTT
>TRBV20-1|NA|TRBD1|TRBJ1-2
CSATGGKSGYTF
TGCAGTGCTACAGGGGGCAAAAGTGGCTACACCTTC
>TRBV19|NA|TRBD1|TRBJ1-2
CASSSAGGYGYTF
TGTGCCAGTAGTTCAGCAGGGGGCTATGGCTACACCTTC
>TRBV20-1|NA|NA|TRBJ2-5
CSAGDTRGETQYF
TGCAGTGCTGGGGATACTAGAGGCGAGACCCAGTACTTC
>TRBV24-1|many|TRBD2|TRBJ2-3
CATSVGGAGGRTDTQYF
TGTGCCACCAGTGTCGGAGGAGCGGGAGGGCGCACAGATACGCAGTATTTT
>TRBV29-1|once|NA|TRBJ2-1
CSVEEGGGAGEQFF
TGCAGCGTTGAAGAGGGGGGAGGTGCGGGTGAGCAGTTCTTC
>TRBV14|many|TRBD2|TRBJ2-3
CASSQDSLANADTQYF
TGTGCCAGCAGCCAAGATTCACTAGCGAATGCAGATACGCAGTATTTT
>TRBV5-8|many|NA|TRBJ2-1
CASSLSISSYNEQFF
TGTGCCAGCAGCTTGAGCATAAGCTCCTACAATGAGCAGTTCTTC
>TRBV28|NA|NA|TRBJ2-7
CASSSSGSVGLWQYF
TGTGCCAGCAGTTCATCGGGGTCCGTGGGATTGTGGCAGTACTTC
>TRBV5-1|many|NA|TRBJ1-2
CASSLAADNYGYTF
TGCGCCAGCAGCTTGGCCGCGGACAACTATGGCTACACCTTC
>TRBV20-1|few|NA|TRBJ1-2
CSARDAGQAYNYGYTF
TGCAGTGCTAGAGACGCTGGACAAGCGTATAACTATGGCTACACCTTC
>TRBV10-1|many|NA|TRBJ2-1
CRGERTGERAYNEQFF
TGCCGCGGGGAACGAACGGGAGAAAGGGCCTACAATGAGCAGTTCTTC